What follows is one T cell receptor (beta chain) and its context. This entry comes from a study of blood T cell repertoires in COVID-19. Study at large: Both acute and convalescent COVID-19 samples were obtained from the United States, Italy and Spain. In each case, the material was cDNA or gDNA derived from T cells, B-cell-depleted T cells, or PBMCs.

Sequenced by immunoSEQ multiplex PCR; TCRdb stores in-frame clones only, minus some. The repertoire holds about 140,000 clones, with over 75% as singletons. The CDR3 is made up of 15 amino acids. Germline values: CDR1 MNHEY, CDR2 SVGEGT. The V end lost 6 bases, the J end lost 5 bases, and 17 bases lay between the germline ends. The source material was peripheral blood. This sequence was found in a human donor in a cohort sampled during active COVID-19. This chain joins TRBV6-2 or TRBV6-3 and TRBJ1-5; possible D gene TRBD1, 6 bases. CDR3 coding DNA: TGTGCCAGCAGCCTATACAGGGTTGGGGATCAGCCCCAGCATTTT. It codes for CASSLYRVGDQPQHF.